One sample yielded the 9 T cell receptor beta chains listed below, sequenced in a study of shared clonotypes between healthy human individuals. TCRdb's table, derived via immunoSEQ multiplex PCR, lists solely in-frame clones and lacks some. The data show roughly 2.2 million clones, over 85% seen once. The specimen was naive CD4+ T cells from PBMCs. As to subset: CD45RA+ positively selected. All receptors derive from a young man in good health. Some clones in this sample may be carry-over from other donors' samples.

The gene calls are TRBV7-3 and TRBJ2-3; TRBD1 matches at 7 bases. CDR3 size: 17 residues. From germline, CDR1 is SGHTA and CDR2 FQGTGA. Germline trimming cut 0 bases from V and 4 bases from J; bases unmatched to any gene: 10. CDR3 loop: CASSLTIDRAAPDTQYF. The CDR3 coding sequence is TGTGCCAGCAGCTTAACGATCGACAGGGCAGCCCCAGATACGCAGTATTTT. The variable domain in full, completed from reference TRBV7-3 and TRBJ2-3, reads GAGVSQTPSNKVTEKGKYVELRCDPISGHTALYWYRQSLGQGPEFLIYFQGTGAADDSGLPNDRFFAVRPEGSVSTLKIQRTERGDSAVYLCASSLTIDRAAPDTQYFGPGTRLTVL.

This chain uses TRBV9 with TRBJ2-7; D possibly corresponds to TRBD2 (6 bases). The CDR3 covers 15 residues. The V gene's germline CDR1 is SGDLS and CDR2 YYNGEE. V was trimmed by 0 bases and J by 3 bases, leaving 13 bases between them. CDR3 sequence (DNA): TGTGCCAGCAGCGTAGACGGGAGATCGGACTACGAGCAGTACTTC. This sequence encodes CASSVDGRSDYEQYF.

The chain links TRBV5-4 to TRBJ1-5, with D tentatively TRBD1 (5 bases). The V gene's germline CDR1 is SGHNT and CDR2 YYREEE (reference sequence). V was trimmed by 0 bases and J by 11 bases, leaving 9 bases between them. The CDR3 covers 12 residues. Here the CDR3 DNA reads TGTGCCAGCAGCTTGGACAGGTCGGCCCAGCATTTT. Translation gives CASSLDRSAQHF. The whole variable domain, remainder taken from reference TRBV5-4 and TRBJ1-5, is ETGVTQSPTHLIKTRGQQVTLRCSSQSGHNTVSWYQQALGQGPQFIFQYYREEENGRGNFPPRFSGLQFPNYSSELNVNALELDDSALYLCASSLDRSAQHFGDGTRLSIL.

This chain links TRBV6-1 with TRBJ2-1; TRBD1 might be the D (7 bases). CDR3 size: 16 residues. Trimming cost V 4 bases and J 10 bases, with 23 bases left between them. The V gene's germline CDR1 is MNHNS and CDR2 SASEGT. The CDR3, as DNA: TGTGCCAGCAGTGGGCCCGACAGGGAGGCCCCAAGGGAGCAGTTCTTC. Protein sequence: CASSGPDREAPREQFF.

To note about this clone: This CDR3 is also generated by other DNA sequences in the sample. The chain has TRBV19 and TRBJ2-7, with 7 bases aligning to TRBD1. With V trimmed by 4 bases and J by 4 bases, 7 bases remained unmatched. The length of the CDR3 is 14 residues. The germline CDR1 and CDR2 sequences are LNHDA and SQIVND (reference sequence). CDR3 DNA sequence: TGTGCCAGTAGTAAGCCGGGACAGACTTACGAGCAGTACTTC. It is translated as CASSKPGQTYEQYF.

The CDR3 DNA reads as TGTGCCAGCAGCCAAGACCCTTCTGGGAGCAATCAGCCCCAGCATTTT. Translated, it gives CASSQDPSGSNQPQHF. The chain recombines TRBV4-2 with TRBJ1-5; no firm D call. The CDR3 covers 16 residues. Deletions cut 0 bases from V and 1 base from J, with 10 bases between. Germline V gene data show CDR1 as LGHNA and CDR2 as YNFKEQ.

The chain carries TRBV30 and TRBJ1-2; D uncertain. The germline CDR1 and CDR2 sequences are GTSNPN and SVGIG (reference sequence). V lost 0 bases and J 7 bases, leaving 15 bases between the germline ends. CDR3 length: 14 residues. The CDR3: CAWSVLRGIGGYTF. CDR3 bases: TGTGCCTGGAGTGTACTGAGAGGGATCGGTGGCTACACCTTC.

The V gene is TRBV28, the J gene TRBJ1-1; TRBD1 matches 11 bases. V shed 3 bases, J shed 5 bases, and the junction held 5 bases outside the gene matches. The CDR3 consists of 15 residues. From germline, CDR1 is MDHEN and CDR2 SYDVKM. As DNA, the CDR3 is TGTGCCAGCAGTTTGGGGACAGGGGGTTTAACTGAAGCTTTCTTT. Its protein product is CASSLGTGGLTEAFF.

The rearrangement uses TRBV29-1 and TRBJ2-1; TRBD1 might be the D (6 bases). The CDR3 runs to 14 residues. Between the trimmed V and J ends, which lost 7 bases and 5 bases, there was a span of 18 bases. CDR1 is SQVTM, CDR2 ANQGSEA, per germline. This CDR3 reads CSAGAGTPNNEQFF. CDR3 sequence (DNA): TGCAGCGCTGGGGCCGGGACACCGAACAATGAGCAGTTCTTC.